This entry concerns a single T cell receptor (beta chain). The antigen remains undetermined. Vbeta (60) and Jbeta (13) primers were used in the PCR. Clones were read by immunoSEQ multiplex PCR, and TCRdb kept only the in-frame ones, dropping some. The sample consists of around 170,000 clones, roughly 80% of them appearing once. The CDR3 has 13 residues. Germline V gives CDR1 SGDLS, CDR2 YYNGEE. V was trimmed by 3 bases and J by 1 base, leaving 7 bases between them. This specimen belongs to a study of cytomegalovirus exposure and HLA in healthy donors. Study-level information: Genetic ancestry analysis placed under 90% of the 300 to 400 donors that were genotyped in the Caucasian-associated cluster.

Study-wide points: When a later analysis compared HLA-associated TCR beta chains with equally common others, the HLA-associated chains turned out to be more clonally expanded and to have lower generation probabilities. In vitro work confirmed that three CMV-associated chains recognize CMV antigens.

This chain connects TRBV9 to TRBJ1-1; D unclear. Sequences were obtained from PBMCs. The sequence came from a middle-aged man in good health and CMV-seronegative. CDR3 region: CASSGGRNTEAFF. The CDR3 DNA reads TGTGCCAGCAGCGGCGGTCGGAACACTGAAGCTTTCTTT.